The following is a T cell receptor (beta chain) sequence with its context. The target antigen is unknown. The CDR3 is made up of 11 amino acids. Germline V gene lookup returns CDR1 MNHEY and CDR2 SVGAGI. V lost 6 bases to trimming and J lost 3 bases, with 3 bases between them. The entry originates in a study of graft-versus-host responses after intestinal transplantation. Study-wide background: Multivisceral, liver-intestinal, or isolated intestinal grafts went to recipients.

Only in-frame clones appear in the TCRdb table, and some are missing; sequencing was by immunoSEQ multiplex PCR. The table has almost 15,000 clones, around 70% seen once. Study observations and caveats: Early post-transplant falls in HvG clones accompanied the peak levels of circulating GvH clones. Recipient-marrow GvH clones were detected, some having first appeared in ileum or blood.

Graft specimens yielded both intraepithelial and lamina propria lymphocytes. The genes are TRBV6-5 and TRBJ2-1; D call uncertain. The clonotype comes from a human patient who received an intestinal transplant, so some T cells may come from the graft donor. The input for sequencing was ileum tissue, taken 717 days after intestinal transplantation. The CDR3 DNA reads as TGTGCCAGCAGGTTCTACAATGAGCAGTTCTTC. Translation gives CASRFYNEQFF.